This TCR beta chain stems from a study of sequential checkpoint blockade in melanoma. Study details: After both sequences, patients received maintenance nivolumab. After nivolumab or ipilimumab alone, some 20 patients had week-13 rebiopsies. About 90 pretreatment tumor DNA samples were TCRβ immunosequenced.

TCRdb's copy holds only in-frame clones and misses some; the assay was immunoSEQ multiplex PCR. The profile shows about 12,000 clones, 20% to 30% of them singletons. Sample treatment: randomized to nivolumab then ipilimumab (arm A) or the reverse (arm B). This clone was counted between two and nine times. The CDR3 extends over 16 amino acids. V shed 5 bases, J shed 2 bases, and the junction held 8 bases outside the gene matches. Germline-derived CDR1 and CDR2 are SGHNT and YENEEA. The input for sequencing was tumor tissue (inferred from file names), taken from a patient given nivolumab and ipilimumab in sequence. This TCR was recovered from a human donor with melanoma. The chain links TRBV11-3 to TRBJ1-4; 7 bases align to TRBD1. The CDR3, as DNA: TGTGCCAGCAGCCCACTTGACAGGGTTACTAATGAAAAACTGTTTTTT. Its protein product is CASSPLDRVTNEKLFF.